One TCR beta chain is described in this entry. Its specificity is unknown. The data originate from a study of T cell repertoires in cytomegalovirus infection. About the research overall: The authors used CMV epitopes that were HLA-C-restricted (recently identified) and HLA-B-restricted (well studied). CMV infection plus the matching HLA type was flagged by public TCR beta signatures.

Study results and caveats: Cumulative public TCR beta family frequency identified carriers of CMV plus the relevant HLA.

The CDR3 is made up of 13 amino acids. Trimming removed 1 base at V and 6 bases at J, with 7 bases between. The germline CDR1 and CDR2 sequences are SEHNR and FQNEAQ (reference sequence). Each CDR3 protein gets one entry after TCRdb re-called the reads with MiXCR. In the table there are about 310,000 distinct CDR3 sequences, about 25% of which are singletons. This chain links TRBV7-9 with TRBJ1-5, with D unresolved. The origin of this receptor is a human donor in good health (CMV status not recorded). Some clones in this sample may be carry-over from other donors' samples. Sample: cultured PBMCs, taken from culture after CMV antigen stimulation. Here the CDR3 DNA reads TGTGCCAGCAGCTTAGTTGGAGCTCAGCCCCAGCATTTT. Protein sequence: CASSLVGAQPQHF.